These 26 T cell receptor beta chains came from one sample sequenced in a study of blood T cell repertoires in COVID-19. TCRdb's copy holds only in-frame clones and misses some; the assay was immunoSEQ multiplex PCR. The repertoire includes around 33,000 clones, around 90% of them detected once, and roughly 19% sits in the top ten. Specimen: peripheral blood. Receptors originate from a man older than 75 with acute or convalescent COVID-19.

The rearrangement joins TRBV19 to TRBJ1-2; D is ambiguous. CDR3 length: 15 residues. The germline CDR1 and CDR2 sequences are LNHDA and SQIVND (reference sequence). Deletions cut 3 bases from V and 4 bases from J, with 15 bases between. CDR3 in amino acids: CASSMGVPGSYGYTF. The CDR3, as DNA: TGTGCCAGTAGTATGGGAGTACCCGGGAGCTATGGCTACACCTTC.

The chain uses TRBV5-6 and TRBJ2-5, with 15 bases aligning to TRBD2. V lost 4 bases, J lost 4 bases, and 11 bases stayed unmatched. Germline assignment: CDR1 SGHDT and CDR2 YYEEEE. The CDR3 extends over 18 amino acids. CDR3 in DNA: TGTGCCAGCAGCCCGAGGACTAGCGGGGGGGCCTTACGAGAGACCCAGTACTTC. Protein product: CASSPRTSGGALRETQYF.

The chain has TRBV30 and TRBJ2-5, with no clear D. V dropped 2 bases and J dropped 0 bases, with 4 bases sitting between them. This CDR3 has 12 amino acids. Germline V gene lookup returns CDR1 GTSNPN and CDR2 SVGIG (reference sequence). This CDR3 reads CAWSLYQETQYF. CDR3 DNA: TGTGCCTGGAGTCTGTACCAAGAGACCCAGTACTTC. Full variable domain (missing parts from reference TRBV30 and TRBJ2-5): SQTIHQWPATLVQPVGSPLSLECTVEGTSNPNLYWYRQAAGRGLQLLFYSVGIGQISSEVPQNLSASRPQDRQFILSSKKLLLSDSGFYLCAWSLYQETQYFGPGTRLLVL.

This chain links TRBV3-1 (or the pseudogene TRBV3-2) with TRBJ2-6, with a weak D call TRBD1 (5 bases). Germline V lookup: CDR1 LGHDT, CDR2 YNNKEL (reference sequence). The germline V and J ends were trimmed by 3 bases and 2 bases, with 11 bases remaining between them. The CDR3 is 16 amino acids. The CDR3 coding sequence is TGTGCCAGCAGCCATGGCAGGGCAACTGGGGCCAACGTCCTGACTTTC. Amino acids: CASSHGRATGANVLTF.

Here the CDR3 reads CASSHPWRVGANEQFF. CDR3 in DNA: TGTGCCAGCAGCCACCCTTGGAGGGTTGGAGCCAATGAGCAGTTCTTC. The chain combines TRBV14 with TRBJ2-1; possible D gene TRBD2, 6 bases. This CDR3 is 16 amino acids long. Trimming took 3 bases from V and 6 from J, leaving 18 bases between them. Per germline, CDR1 SGHDN and CDR2 FVKESK. Full variable domain (rest looked up from reference TRBV14 and TRBJ2-1): EAGVTQFPSHSVIEKGQTVTLRCDPISGHDNLYWYRRVMGKEIKFLLHFVKESKQDESGMPNNRFLAERTGGTYSTLKVQPAELEDSGVYFCASSHPWRVGANEQFFGPGTRLTVL.

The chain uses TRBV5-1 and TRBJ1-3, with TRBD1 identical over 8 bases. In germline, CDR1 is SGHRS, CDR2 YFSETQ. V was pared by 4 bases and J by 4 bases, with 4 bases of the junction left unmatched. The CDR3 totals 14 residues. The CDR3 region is CASSLQGGGNTIYF. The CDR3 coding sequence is TGCGCCAGCAGCCTACAGGGGGGCGGAAACACCATATATTTT.

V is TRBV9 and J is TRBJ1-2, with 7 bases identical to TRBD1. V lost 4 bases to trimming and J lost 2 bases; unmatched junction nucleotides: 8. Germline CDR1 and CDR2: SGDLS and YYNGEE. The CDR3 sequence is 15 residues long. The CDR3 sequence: CASSPTLQGNYGYTF. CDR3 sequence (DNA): TGTGCCAGCAGCCCAACCTTACAGGGGAACTATGGCTACACCTTC.

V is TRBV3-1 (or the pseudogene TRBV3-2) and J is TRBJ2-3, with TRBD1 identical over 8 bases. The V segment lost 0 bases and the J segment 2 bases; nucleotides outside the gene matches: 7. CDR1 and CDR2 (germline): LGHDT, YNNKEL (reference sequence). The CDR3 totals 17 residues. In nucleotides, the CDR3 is TGTGCCAGCAGCCAAGATCTCGGCAGGGGGCTCACAGATACGCAGTATTTT. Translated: CASSQDLGRGLTDTQYF.

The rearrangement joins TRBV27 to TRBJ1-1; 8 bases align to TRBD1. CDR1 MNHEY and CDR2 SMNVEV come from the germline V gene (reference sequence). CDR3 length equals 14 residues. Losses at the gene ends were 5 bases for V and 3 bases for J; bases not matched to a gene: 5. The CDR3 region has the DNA TGTGCCAGCAGTGGGGACAGGCCGTACACTGAAGCTTTCTTT. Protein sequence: CASSGDRPYTEAFF.

The CDR3 is CASSLAGSGGVEELFF. The CDR3 DNA is TGTGCCAGCAGCTTAGCGGGTAGCGGGGGTGTGGAGGAGCTGTTTTTT. The chain links TRBV7-6 to TRBJ2-2; 9 positions agree with TRBD2. Germline lookup yields CDR1 SGHVS and CDR2 FNYEAQ. After removal of 0 bases from V and 10 bases from J, the junction contained 9 bases not matched to a gene. This CDR3 has 16 amino acids.

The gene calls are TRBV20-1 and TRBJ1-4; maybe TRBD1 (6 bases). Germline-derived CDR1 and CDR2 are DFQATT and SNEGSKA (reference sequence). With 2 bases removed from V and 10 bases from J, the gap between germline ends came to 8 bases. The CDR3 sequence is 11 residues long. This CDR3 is CSARSDRKLFF. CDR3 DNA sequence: TGCAGTGCTAGATCGGACAGAAAACTGTTTTTT.

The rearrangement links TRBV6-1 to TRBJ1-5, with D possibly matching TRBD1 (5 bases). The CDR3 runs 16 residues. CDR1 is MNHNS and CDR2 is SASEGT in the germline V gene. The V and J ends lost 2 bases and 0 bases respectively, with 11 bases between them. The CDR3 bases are TGTGCCAGCAGTGAATTGGCAGGGTATAGCAATCAGCCCCAGCATTTT. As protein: CASSELAGYSNQPQHF.

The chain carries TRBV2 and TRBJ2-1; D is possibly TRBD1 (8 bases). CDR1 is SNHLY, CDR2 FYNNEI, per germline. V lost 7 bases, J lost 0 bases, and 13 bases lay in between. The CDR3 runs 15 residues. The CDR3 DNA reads TGTGCCAGCAACAGGGGGGGTGGCTCCTACAATGAGCAGTTCTTC. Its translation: CASNRGGGSYNEQFF.

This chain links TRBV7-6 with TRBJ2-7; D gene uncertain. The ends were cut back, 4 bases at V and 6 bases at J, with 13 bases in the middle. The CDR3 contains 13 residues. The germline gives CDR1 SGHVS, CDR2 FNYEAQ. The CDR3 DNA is TGTGCCAGCAGCTCCCCTGGTGGGCGCGAGCAGTACTTC. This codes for CASSSPGGREQYF.

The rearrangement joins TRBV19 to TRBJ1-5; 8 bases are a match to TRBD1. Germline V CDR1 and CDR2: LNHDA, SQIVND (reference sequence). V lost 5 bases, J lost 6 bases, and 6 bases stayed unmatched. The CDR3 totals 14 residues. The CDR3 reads CASSPGQGGQPQHF. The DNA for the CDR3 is TGTGCCAGTAGTCCAGGACAGGGAGGTCAGCCCCAGCATTTT. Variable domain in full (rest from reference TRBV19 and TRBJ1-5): DGGITQSPKYLFRKEGQNVTLSCEQNLNHDAMYWYRQDPGQGLRLIYYSQIVNDFQKGDIAEGYSVSREKKESFPLTVTSAQKNPTAFYLCASSPGQGGQPQHFGDGTRLSIL.

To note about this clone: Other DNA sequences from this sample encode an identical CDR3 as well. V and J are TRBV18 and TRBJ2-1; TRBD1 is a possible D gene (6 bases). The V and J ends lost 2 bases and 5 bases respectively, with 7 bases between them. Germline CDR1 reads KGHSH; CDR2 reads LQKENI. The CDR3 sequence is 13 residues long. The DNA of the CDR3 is TGTGCCAGCTCACCAACAGGGAACAATGAGCAGTTCTTC. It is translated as CASSPTGNNEQFF.

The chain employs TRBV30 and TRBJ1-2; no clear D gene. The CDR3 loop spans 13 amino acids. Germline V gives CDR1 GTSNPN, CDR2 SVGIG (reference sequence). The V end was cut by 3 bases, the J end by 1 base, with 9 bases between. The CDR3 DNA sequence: TGTGCCTGGAGATACTCCGATAACTATGGCTACACCTTC. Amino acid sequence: CAWRYSDNYGYTF.

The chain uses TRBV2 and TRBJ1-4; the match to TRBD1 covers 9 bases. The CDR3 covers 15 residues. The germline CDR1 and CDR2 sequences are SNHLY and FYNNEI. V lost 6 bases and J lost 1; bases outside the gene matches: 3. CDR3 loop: CASRTGGRTNEKLFF. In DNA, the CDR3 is TGTGCCAGCAGGACAGGGGGGCGAACTAATGAAAAACTGTTTTTT. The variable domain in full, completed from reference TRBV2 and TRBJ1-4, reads EPEVTQTPSHQVTQMGQEVILRCVPISNHLYFYWYRQILGQKVEFLVSFYNNEISEKSEIFDDQFSVERPDGSNFTLKIRSTKLEDSAMYFCASRTGGRTNEKLFFGSGTQLSVL.

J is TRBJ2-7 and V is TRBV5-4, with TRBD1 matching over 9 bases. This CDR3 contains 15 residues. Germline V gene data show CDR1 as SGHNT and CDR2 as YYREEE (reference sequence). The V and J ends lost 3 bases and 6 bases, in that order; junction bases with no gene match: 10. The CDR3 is CASSWGNRGLGEQYF. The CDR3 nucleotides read TGTGCCAGCAGCTGGGGGAACAGGGGGCTGGGCGAGCAGTACTTC.

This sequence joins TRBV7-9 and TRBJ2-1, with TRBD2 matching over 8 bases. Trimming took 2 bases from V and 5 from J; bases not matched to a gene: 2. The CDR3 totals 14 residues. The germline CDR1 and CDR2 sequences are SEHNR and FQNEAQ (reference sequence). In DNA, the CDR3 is TGTGCCAGCAGCTTAACTAGCGGCGACAATGAGCAGTTCTTC. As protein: CASSLTSGDNEQFF.

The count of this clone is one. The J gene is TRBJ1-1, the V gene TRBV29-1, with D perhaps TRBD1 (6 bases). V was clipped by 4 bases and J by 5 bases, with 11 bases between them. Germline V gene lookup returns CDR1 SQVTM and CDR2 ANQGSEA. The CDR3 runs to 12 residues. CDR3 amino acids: CSVGRQGTEAFF. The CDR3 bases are TGCAGCGTTGGTCGCCAGGGGACTGAAGCTTTCTTT.

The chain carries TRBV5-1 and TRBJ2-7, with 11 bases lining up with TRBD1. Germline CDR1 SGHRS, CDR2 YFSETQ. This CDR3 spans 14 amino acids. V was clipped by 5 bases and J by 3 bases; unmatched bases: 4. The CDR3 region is CASRGTGGDYEQYF. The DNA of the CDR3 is TGCGCCAGCAGGGGGACAGGGGGTGACTACGAGCAGTACTTC.

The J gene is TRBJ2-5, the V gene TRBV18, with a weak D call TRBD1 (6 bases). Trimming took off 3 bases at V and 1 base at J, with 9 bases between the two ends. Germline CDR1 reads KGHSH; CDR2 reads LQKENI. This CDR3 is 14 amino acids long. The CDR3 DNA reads TGTGCCAGCTCACCTGGACAGTTCCAAGAGACCCAGTACTTC. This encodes CASSPGQFQETQYF.

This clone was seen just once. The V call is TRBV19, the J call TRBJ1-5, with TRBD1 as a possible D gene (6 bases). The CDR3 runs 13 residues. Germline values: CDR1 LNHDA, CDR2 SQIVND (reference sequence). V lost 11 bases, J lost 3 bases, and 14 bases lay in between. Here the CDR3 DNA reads TGTGCCTCCGAGGGGGGGATCAATCAGCCCCAGCATTTT. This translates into CASEGGINQPQHF.

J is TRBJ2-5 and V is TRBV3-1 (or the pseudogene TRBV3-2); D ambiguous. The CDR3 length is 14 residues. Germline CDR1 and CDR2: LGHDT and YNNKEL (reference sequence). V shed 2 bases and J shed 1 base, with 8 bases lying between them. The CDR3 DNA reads TGTGCCAGCAGCCAATACAGACCCCAAGAGACCCAGTACTTC. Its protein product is CASSQYRPQETQYF.

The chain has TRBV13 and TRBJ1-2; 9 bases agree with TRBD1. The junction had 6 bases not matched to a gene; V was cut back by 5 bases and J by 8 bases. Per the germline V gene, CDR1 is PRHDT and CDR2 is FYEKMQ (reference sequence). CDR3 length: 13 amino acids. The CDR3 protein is CASSPDRGGGYTF. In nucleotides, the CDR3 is TGTGCCAGCAGCCCCGACAGGGGGGGCGGCTACACCTTC.